Each of the 30 T cell receptor beta chains below was sequenced from the same sample in a study of beta chain features in type 1 diabetes. Study-level results: Researchers report that Type 1 diabetes patients had moderately but significantly shorter TCRB CDR3s across all four CD4+ subsets.

Antigen specificity for these receptors is unknown. The sequenced template was cDNA made from the entire isolated RNA. The protocol was immunoSEQ multiplex PCR, while the TCRdb copy is restricted to in-frame clones and leaves out a portion. The table records hundreds of thousands of clones, over 13% of them present only once. Sequenced material: naive CD4+ T cells from blood. These receptors came from a man aged 18 to 30 with type 1 diabetes.

A few counts support this clone. The chain combines TRBV28 with TRBJ2-1; 7 nucleotides match TRBD2. The CDR3 runs to 13 residues. Germline-derived CDR1 and CDR2 are MDHEN and SYDVKM. Trimming cost V 7 bases and J 7 bases; bases outside gene matches: 7. CDR3 protein: CASKTGRENEQFF. The CDR3 coding sequence is TGTGCCAGCAAAACGGGGAGGGAAAATGAGCAGTTCTTC.

The table lists this clone with a few counts. The rearrangement links TRBV18 to TRBJ2-1, with 7 bases identical to TRBD2. V was pared by 0 bases and J by 7 bases, with 9 bases of the junction left unmatched. Per germline, CDR1 KGHSH and CDR2 LQKENI. The CDR3 covers 16 residues. This CDR3 reads CASSPPRLAGVNEQFF. The CDR3 DNA sequence: TGTGCCAGCTCACCACCCCGACTAGCTGGGGTTAATGAGCAGTTCTTC.

The chain recombines TRBV7-9 with TRBJ1-1, with TRBD1 matching 8 bases. Per the germline V gene, CDR1 is SEHNR and CDR2 is FQNEAQ (reference sequence). V lost 3 bases and J lost 2; bases outside the gene matches: 5. The CDR3 loop spans 15 amino acids. The chain's CDR3 is CASSFPDRGNTEAFF. The CDR3 DNA reads as TGTGCCAGCAGCTTTCCCGACAGGGGTAACACTGAAGCTTTCTTT. Combining the CDR3 with reference TRBV7-9 and TRBJ1-1 gives the whole variable domain DTGVSQNPRHKITKRGQNVTFRCDPISEHNRLYWYRQTLGQGPEFLTYFQNEAQLEKSRLLSDRFSAERPKGSFSTLEIQRTEQGDSAMYLCASSFPDRGNTEAFFGQGTRLTVV.

V and J are TRBV30 and TRBJ1-2; D is undetermined. There are 12 residues in the CDR3. The ends were cut back, 7 bases at V and 0 bases at J, with 9 bases in the middle. The germline V gene has CDR1 GTSNPN and CDR2 SVGIG (reference sequence). The CDR3 DNA is TGTGCCTCAAACGGGGCTAACTATGGCTACACCTTC. Its protein product is CASNGANYGYTF.

The rearrangement joins TRBV28 to TRBJ1-2, with D unresolved. The CDR3 loop spans 11 amino acids. Germline loops: CDR1 MDHEN, CDR2 SYDVKM. Trimming took off 10 bases at V and 2 bases at J, with 8 bases between the two ends. CDR3 amino acids: CAISQNYGYTF. CDR3 bases: TGTGCCATCTCTCAGAACTATGGCTACACCTTC.

CDR3 amino acids: CASSPGLAITGELFF. The CDR3, as DNA: TGTGCCAGCAGCCCGGGACTAGCGATTACCGGGGAGCTGTTTTTT. The chain carries TRBV7-2 and TRBJ2-2; 10 nucleotides align to TRBD2. Trimming took 5 bases from V and 5 from J; bases not matched to a gene: 5. Germline CDR1 and CDR2: SGHTA and FQGNSA. This CDR3 has 15 residues. Full variable domain (remainder filled in from reference TRBV7-2 and TRBJ2-2): GAGVSQSPSNKVTEKGKDVELRCDPISGHTALYWYRQSLGQGLEFLIYFQGNSAPDKSGLPSDRFSAERTGGSVSTLTIQRTQQEDSAVYLCASSPGLAITGELFFGEGSRLTVL.

V usage is TRBV7-7 and J usage is TRBJ2-1, with D perhaps given as TRBD1 or TRBD2 (5 bases each). The CDR3 is 13 amino acids. Germline V gene lookup returns CDR1 SSHAT and CDR2 FNYEAQ (reference sequence). CDR3: CASSRDRYNEQFF. The CDR3 DNA is TGTGCTAGCTCCAGGGACCGGTACAATGAGCAGTTCTTC. Together with reference TRBV7-7 and TRBJ2-1, the CDR3 gives the full variable domain: GAGVSQSPRYKVTKRGQDVTLRCDPISSHATLYWYQQALGQGPEFLTYFNYEAQPDKSGLPSDRFSAERPEGSISTLTIQRTEQRDSAMYRCASSRDRYNEQFFGPGTRLTVL.

The chain couples TRBV6-5 to TRBJ2-3; either TRBD1 or TRBD2 may supply D (5 bases each). The germline V gene encodes CDR1 MNHEY and CDR2 SVGAGI. V lost 7 bases and J 8 bases, leaving 19 bases between the germline ends. This CDR3 comprises 14 residues. The CDR3 loop reads CASNSGGPGVTQYF. CDR3 DNA: TGTGCCAGCAACTCTGGGGGACCCGGGGTTACGCAGTATTTT.

This clone was detected a few times. The CDR3 coding sequence is TGTGCCAGCAGCAGAGGGGAACGGACAGGGGACTACGAGCAGTACTTC. Amino acid sequence: CASSRGERTGDYEQYF. V usage is TRBV7-9 and J usage is TRBJ2-7, with 9 positions matching TRBD1. Trimming at V came to 5 bases and at J to 3 bases, leaving 11 bases not matched to a gene. Germline lookup yields CDR1 SEHNR and CDR2 FQNEAQ (reference sequence). This CDR3 has 16 amino acids.

This clone was detected only a few times. This chain connects TRBV6-5 to TRBJ1-1, with 10 bases aligning to TRBD1. V lost 8 bases to trimming and J lost 7 bases; unmatched junction nucleotides: 13. CDR3 length: 15 amino acids. Germline V gene lookup returns CDR1 MNHEY and CDR2 SVGAGI. The CDR3 DNA is TGTGCCAGCTCGGAAATCCGGGACAGGGGTGTTGAAGCTTTCTTT. Protein sequence: CASSEIRDRGVEAFF.

This chain links TRBV11-2 with TRBJ2-1, with 7 bases identical to TRBD1. Germline CDR1 reads SGHAT; CDR2 reads FQNNGV. Germline trimming cut 3 bases from V and 6 bases from J; bases unmatched to any gene: 2. CDR3 length equals 13 residues. CDR3 in DNA: TGTGCCAGCAGCTTGAACAGGGGCAATGAGCAGTTCTTC. It specifies CASSLNRGNEQFF.

This clone was counted only a few times. The chain joins TRBV5-6 to TRBJ1-6; the match to TRBD1 covers 8 bases. CDR3 length: 15 residues. Germline CDR1 reads SGHDT; CDR2 reads YYEEEE. With 2 bases clipped from V and 10 bases from J, the junction kept 8 bases outside the gene matches. The CDR3 DNA reads TGTGCCAGCAGCTTTACAGGGGGGTCTAAATCACCCCTCCACTTT. Protein: CASSFTGGSKSPLHF.

The chain combines TRBV30 with TRBJ1-2, with D perhaps TRBD1 (6 bases). Looked up from germline, CDR1 is GTSNPN and CDR2 is SVGIG (reference sequence). V gave up 7 bases and J gave up 6 bases, with 18 bases separating them. This CDR3 has 13 amino acids. This CDR3 reads CASYLSGTHGYTF. The CDR3 bases are TGTGCCTCCTACTTATCCGGGACACATGGCTACACCTTC.

Only a few counts were recorded for this clone. The V gene is TRBV27, the J gene TRBJ2-3, with 8 bases lining up with TRBD2. The CDR3 totals 15 residues. The V and J ends lost 2 bases and 5 bases, in that order; junction bases with no gene match: 6. The V gene's germline CDR1 is MNHEY and CDR2 SMNVEV (reference sequence). In DNA, the CDR3 is TGTGCCAGCAGTTTAGAAGCGGGAGCTGTAGATACGCAGTATTTT. Protein sequence: CASSLEAGAVDTQYF.

This clone was found a few times. This chain uses TRBV27 with TRBJ1-1, with a tentative D call TRBD1 (5 bases). This CDR3 is built from 14 residues. Germline values: CDR1 MNHEY, CDR2 SMNVEV (reference sequence). The V and J ends lost 5 bases and 1 base respectively, with 11 bases between them. The CDR3 protein is CASSRAGTNTEAFF. The CDR3 DNA is TGTGCCAGCAGTAGGGCAGGGACGAACACTGAAGCTTTCTTT.

This chain connects TRBV5-4 to TRBJ1-2; the match to TRBD1 covers 8 bases. The length of the CDR3 is 13 residues. Germline V lookup: CDR1 SGHNT, CDR2 YYREEE (reference sequence). V dropped 2 bases and J dropped 7; count of bases not matched to a gene: 4. The CDR3 DNA follows: TGTGCCAGCAGCTTTGACAGGGGATCTGGCTACACCTTC. It codes for CASSFDRGSGYTF.

Notes on this clone: The sample contains more than one DNA sequence encoding this CDR3. The rearrangement joins TRBV25-1 to TRBJ2-1, with 9 bases fitting TRBD2. Germline assignment: CDR1 MGHDK and CDR2 SYGVNS. V gave up 6 bases and J gave up 3 bases; unmatched junction bases: 3. The CDR3 is 14 amino acids. CDR3 coding DNA: TGTGCCAGCAGCGAGACTAGCGGCTACAATGAGCAGTTCTTC. As protein: CASSETSGYNEQFF.

This clone was counted only a few times. This rearrangement joins TRBV4-3 to TRBJ1-5; D unresolved. Germline-derived CDR1 and CDR2 are LGHNA and YSLEER. V lost 0 bases and J lost 2, with 14 bases in between. The CDR3 spans 17 residues. This CDR3 reads CASSQDLKGGGNQPQHF. CDR3 in DNA: TGCGCCAGCAGCCAAGATCTGAAGGGTGGCGGCAATCAGCCCCAGCATTTT.

This clone showed up just a few times. This sequence joins TRBV4-1 and TRBJ2-3; D may be TRBD2 (5 bases). The V end lost 4 bases, the J end lost 2 bases, and 16 bases lay between the germline ends. Germline CDR1 is MGHRA and CDR2 is YSYEKL. This CDR3 is 16 amino acids long. CDR3 coding DNA: TGCGCCAGCAGCCTTCCCAACCGGGATTTCACAGATACGCAGTATTTT. It encodes CASSLPNRDFTDTQYF.

The CDR3 here is CSAWDINIQYF. DNA for the CDR3: TGCAGTGCCTGGGACATAAACATTCAGTACTTC. This chain uses TRBV20-1 with TRBJ2-4, with TRBD1 as a possible D gene (6 bases). The CDR3 runs 11 residues. V was pared by 6 bases and J by 6 bases, with 9 bases between. CDR1 and CDR2 (germline): DFQATT, SNEGSKA (reference sequence).

The V and J genes are TRBV25-1 and TRBJ2-5; 11 positions agree with TRBD1. Judging by the DNA end, TRBJ2-7 fits better; the J call may be wrong. Germline CDR1 MGHDK, CDR2 SYGVNS. The length of the CDR3 is 15 residues. Written as DNA, the CDR3 is TGTGCCAGCAGCATCACCGGGACAGGGGGCTACGAGCAGTACTTC. Translated: CASSITGTGGYEQYF.

A word on this clone: This CDR3 is also generated by other DNA sequences in the sample. This chain links TRBV20-1 with TRBJ1-4; D remains unclear. Germline values: CDR1 DFQATT, CDR2 SNEGSKA (reference sequence). This CDR3 region has 10 residues. V lost 2 bases, J lost 8 bases, and 3 bases lay in between. In DNA form, the CDR3 reads TGCAGTGCTAGAAACGAAAAACTGTTTTTT. This translates into CSARNEKLFF.

This clone showed up just a few times. The chain couples TRBV18 to TRBJ2-3; D gene unclear. The CDR3 runs to 12 residues. Germline V CDR1 and CDR2: KGHSH, LQKENI. Deletions cut 2 bases from V and 6 bases from J, with 6 bases between. The CDR3 here is CASSPNGDTQYF. CDR3 in DNA: TGTGCCAGCTCACCAAACGGGGATACGCAGTATTTT. Full variable domain (missing parts from reference TRBV18 and TRBJ2-3): NAGVMQNPRHLVRRRGQEARLRCSPMKGHSHVYWYRQLPEEGLKFMVYLQKENIIDESGMPKERFSAEFPKEGPSILRIQQVVRGDSAAYFCASSPNGDTQYFGPGTRLTVL.

V and J are TRBV6-1 and TRBJ2-6; no firm D call. Germline V gene sequence: CDR1 MNHNS, CDR2 SASEGT. CDR3 length: 15 residues. Trimming took 5 bases from V and 4 from J, leaving 12 bases between them. The CDR3 nucleotides are TGTGCCAGCAGTCCCTCAGGTCCAGGGGCCAACGTCCTGACTTTC. Translating gives CASSPSGPGANVLTF.

This clone was seen a handful of times. This chain uses TRBV5-4 with TRBJ2-2; 7 bases map to TRBD2. Losses at the gene ends were 4 bases for V and 4 bases for J; bases not matched to a gene: 7. Germline lookup yields CDR1 SGHNT and CDR2 YYREEE (reference sequence). This CDR3 spans 15 amino acids. CDR3 residues: CASSPGGFLTGELFF. CDR3 in DNA: TGTGCCAGCAGCCCGGGAGGTTTCCTCACCGGGGAGCTGTTTTTT.

This clone has more than one count but fewer than ten. The rearrangement links TRBV30 to TRBJ1-1, with TRBD1 as a possible D gene (6 bases). V was trimmed by 5 bases and J by 7 bases, leaving 20 bases between them. CDR1 and CDR2 (germline): GTSNPN, SVGIG (reference sequence). The CDR3 contains 14 residues. CDR3 sequence: CAWYLTGSYNEAFF. CDR3 sequence (DNA): TGTGCCTGGTATCTGACAGGATCCTATAATGAAGCTTTCTTT.

The V and J genes are TRBV5-1 and TRBJ2-7; 10 nucleotides line up with TRBD1. This CDR3 spans 16 amino acids. CDR1 and CDR2 (germline): SGHRS, YFSETQ. The ends lost 5 bases at V and 5 bases at J; junction bases unmatched: 13. CDR3 DNA: TGCGCCAGCAGAAAACCCGGGACAGGGGATTCCCACGAGCAGTACTTC. This sequence encodes CASRKPGTGDSHEQYF.

This clone was observed a few times. This rearrangement joins TRBV10-3 to TRBJ2-1; D is unresolved. CDR1 is ENHRY and CDR2 is SYGVKD in the germline V gene. The length of the CDR3 is 11 residues. V was shortened by 6 bases and J by 5 bases, with 5 bases between the two germline ends. The CDR3, as DNA: TGTGCCATCAGGGGGAACAATGAGCAGTTCTTC. Protein sequence: CAIRGNNEQFF.

In its sample, this clone was seen a few times. The chain combines TRBV7-9 with TRBJ2-5, with 9 bases matching TRBD1. The V and J ends lost 6 bases and 5 bases, in that order; junction bases with no gene match: 10. From germline, CDR1 is SEHNR and CDR2 FQNEAQ (reference sequence). This CDR3 is built from 15 residues. Here the CDR3 reads CASSFGGDRAETQYF. The CDR3, as DNA: TGTGCCAGCAGTTTTGGAGGGGACAGGGCGGAGACCCAGTACTTC.

To note about this clone: Other DNA sequences in the same sample also yield this CDR3. The chain has TRBV5-1 and TRBJ2-5; D remains unclear. Germline lookup yields CDR1 SGHRS and CDR2 YFSETQ. The CDR3 length is 12 residues. The V and J ends lost 2 bases and 1 base respectively, with 3 bases between them. Here the CDR3 reads CASSLGQETQYF. For the CDR3, the DNA is TGCGCCAGCAGCTTAGGCCAAGAGACCCAGTACTTC. Looking up the rest from reference TRBV5-1 and TRBJ2-5 gives the full variable domain: KAGVTQTPRYLIKTRGQQVTLSCSPISGHRSVSWYQQTPGQGLQFLFEYFSETQRNKGNFPGRFSGRQFSNSRSEMNVSTLELGDSALYLCASSLGQETQYFGPGTRLLVL.